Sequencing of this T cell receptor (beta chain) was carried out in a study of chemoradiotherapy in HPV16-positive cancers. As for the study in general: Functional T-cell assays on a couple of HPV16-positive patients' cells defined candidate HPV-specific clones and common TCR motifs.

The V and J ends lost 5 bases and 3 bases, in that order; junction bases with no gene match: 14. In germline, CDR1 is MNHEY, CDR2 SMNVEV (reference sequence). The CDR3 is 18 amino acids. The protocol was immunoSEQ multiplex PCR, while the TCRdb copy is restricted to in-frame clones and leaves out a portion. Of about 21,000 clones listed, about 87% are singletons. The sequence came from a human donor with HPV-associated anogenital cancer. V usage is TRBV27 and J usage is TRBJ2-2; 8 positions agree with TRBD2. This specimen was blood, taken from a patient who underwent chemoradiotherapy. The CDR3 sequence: CASSPPLGAGVDTGELFF. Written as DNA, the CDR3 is TGTGCCAGCAGTCCCCCCTTGGGAGCGGGAGTGGACACCGGGGAGCTGTTTTTT.